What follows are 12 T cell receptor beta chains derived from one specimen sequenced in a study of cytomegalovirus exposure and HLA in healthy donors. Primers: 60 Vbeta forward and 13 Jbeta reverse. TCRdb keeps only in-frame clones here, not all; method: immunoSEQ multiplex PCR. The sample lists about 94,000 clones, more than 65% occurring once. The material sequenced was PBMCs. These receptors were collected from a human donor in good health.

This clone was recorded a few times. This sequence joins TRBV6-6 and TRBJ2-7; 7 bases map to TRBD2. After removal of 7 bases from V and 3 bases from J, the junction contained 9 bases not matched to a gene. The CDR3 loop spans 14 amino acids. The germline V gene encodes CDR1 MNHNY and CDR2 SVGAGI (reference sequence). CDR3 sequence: CASNALGGSYEQYF. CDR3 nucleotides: TGTGCCAGCAATGCCCTCGGGGGGAGCTACGAGCAGTACTTC.

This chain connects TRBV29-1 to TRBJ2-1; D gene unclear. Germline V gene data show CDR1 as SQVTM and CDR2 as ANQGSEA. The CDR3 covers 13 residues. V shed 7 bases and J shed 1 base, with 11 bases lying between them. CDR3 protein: CSAETGSYNEQFF. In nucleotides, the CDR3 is TGCAGCGCCGAAACCGGTTCCTACAATGAGCAGTTCTTC.

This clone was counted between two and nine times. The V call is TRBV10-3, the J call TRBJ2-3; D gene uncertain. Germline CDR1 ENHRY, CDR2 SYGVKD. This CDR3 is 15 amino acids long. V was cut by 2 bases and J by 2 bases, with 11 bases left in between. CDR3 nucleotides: TGTGCCATCAGTGAGCCCCGGGTCTTCACAGATACGCAGTATTTT. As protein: CAISEPRVFTDTQYF.

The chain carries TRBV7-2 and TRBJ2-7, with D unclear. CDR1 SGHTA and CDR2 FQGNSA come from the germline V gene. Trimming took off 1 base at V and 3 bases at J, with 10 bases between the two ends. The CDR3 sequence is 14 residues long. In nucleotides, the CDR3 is TGTGCCAGCAGCTTAGGGAACAGCAACTACGAGCAGTACTTC. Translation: CASSLGNSNYEQYF.

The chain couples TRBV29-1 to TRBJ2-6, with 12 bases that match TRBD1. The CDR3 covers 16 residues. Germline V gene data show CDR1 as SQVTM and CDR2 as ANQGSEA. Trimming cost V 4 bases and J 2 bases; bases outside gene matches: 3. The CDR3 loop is CSVGDRGQTGANVLTF. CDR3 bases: TGCAGCGTTGGGGACAGGGGGCAAACTGGGGCCAACGTCCTGACTTTC.

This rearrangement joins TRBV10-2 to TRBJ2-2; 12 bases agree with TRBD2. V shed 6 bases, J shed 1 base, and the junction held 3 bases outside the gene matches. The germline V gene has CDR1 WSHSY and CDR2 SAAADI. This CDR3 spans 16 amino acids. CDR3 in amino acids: CASRKTSGGNTGELFF. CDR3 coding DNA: TGCGCCAGCAGGAAGACTAGCGGGGGGAACACCGGGGAGCTGTTTTTT.

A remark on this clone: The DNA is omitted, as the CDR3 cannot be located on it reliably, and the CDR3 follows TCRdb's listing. CDR3 region: CASSVSFGRGNEKLLF. The chain employs TRBV9 and TRBJ1-4; the table names TRBD1, a call not compared with the DNA. 16 amino acids form the CDR3, both terminal residues included. CDR1 is SGDLS, CDR2 YYNGEE, per germline.

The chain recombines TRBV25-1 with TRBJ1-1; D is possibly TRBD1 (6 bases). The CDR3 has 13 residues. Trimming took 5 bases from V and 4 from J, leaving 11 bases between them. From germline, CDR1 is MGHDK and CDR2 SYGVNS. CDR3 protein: CASSQDSRTEAFF. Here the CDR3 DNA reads TGTGCCAGCAGTCAGGACAGTCGCACTGAAGCTTTCTTT.

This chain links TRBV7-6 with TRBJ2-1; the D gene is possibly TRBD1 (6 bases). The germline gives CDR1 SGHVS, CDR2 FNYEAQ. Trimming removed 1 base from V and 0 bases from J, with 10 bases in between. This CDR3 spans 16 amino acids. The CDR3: CASSLGPDSSYNEQFF. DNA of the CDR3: TGTGCCAGCAGCTTAGGACCGGACAGCTCCTACAATGAGCAGTTCTTC.

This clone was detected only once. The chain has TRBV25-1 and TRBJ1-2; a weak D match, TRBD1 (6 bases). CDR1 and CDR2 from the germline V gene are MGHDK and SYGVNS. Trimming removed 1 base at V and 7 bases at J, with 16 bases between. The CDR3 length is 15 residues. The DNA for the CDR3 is TGTGCCAGCAGTGAATGGGCCCAGGGACAAAGTGGCTACACCTTC. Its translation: CASSEWAQGQSGYTF.

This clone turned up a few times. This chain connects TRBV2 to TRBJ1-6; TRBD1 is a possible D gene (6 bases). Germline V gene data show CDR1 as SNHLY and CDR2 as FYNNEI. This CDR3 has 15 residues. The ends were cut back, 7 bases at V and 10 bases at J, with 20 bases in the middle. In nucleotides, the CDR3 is TGTGCCAGCATCAAACCAGGGGAGGGACACTCACCCCTCCACTTT. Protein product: CASIKPGEGHSPLHF. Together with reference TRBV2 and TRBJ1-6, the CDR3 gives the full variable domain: EPEVTQTPSHQVTQMGQEVILRCVPISNHLYFYWYRQILGQKVEFLVSFYNNEISEKSEIFDDQFSVERPDGSNFTLKIRSTKLEDSAMYFCASIKPGEGHSPLHFGNGTRLTVT.

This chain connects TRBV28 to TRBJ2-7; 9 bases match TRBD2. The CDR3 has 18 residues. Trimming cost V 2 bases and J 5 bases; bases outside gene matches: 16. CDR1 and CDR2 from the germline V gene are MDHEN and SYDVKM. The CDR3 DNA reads TGTGCCAGCAGTTTAGGCTATCGGCGGGAGGGCCGGAAGAACGAGCAGTACTTC. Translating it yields CASSLGYRREGRKNEQYF.